These 9 T cell receptor beta chains came from one sample sequenced in a study of shared clonotypes between healthy human individuals. Measured with immunoSEQ multiplex PCR; TCRdb has only the in-frame clones, and not every one. The sample includes a few million clones, roughly 95% of them seen just once. Sequenced input: naive CD4+ T cells sorted from blood. Subset meaning: CD45RA+ positively selected. These TCRs come from a man between 18 and 29 years old in good health.

The count of this clone is one. The gene calls are TRBV5-4 and TRBJ2-3; D uncertain. The CDR3 is 14 residues long. CDR1 SGHNT and CDR2 YYREEE come from the germline V gene (reference sequence). The V end lost 0 bases, the J end lost 6 bases, and 11 bases lay between the germline ends. CDR3 coding DNA: TGTGCCAGCAGCTTGGCCAGAAGCTCGGATACGCAGTATTTT. It yields the protein CASSLARSSDTQYF.

The chain links TRBV19 to TRBJ1-5; TRBD1 matches at 9 bases. This CDR3 is built from 13 residues. The germline CDR1 and CDR2 sequences are LNHDA and SQIVND (reference sequence). J lost 5 bases, V lost 10 bases, and 6 bases had no gene match. CDR3 nucleotides: TGTGCCACGGCCTGGGACAGGGATCAGCCCCAGCATTTT. Its protein is CATAWDRDQPQHF.

The genes are TRBV10-3 and TRBJ2-5; the D call may be TRBD1 or TRBD2 (5 bases each). Between the trimmed V and J ends, which lost 6 bases and 1 base, there was a span of 9 bases. The CDR3 length is 13 residues. Per germline, CDR1 ENHRY and CDR2 SYGVKD. Here the CDR3 DNA reads TGTGCCATCAGAAACGGGGCCCAAGAGACCCAGTACTTC. Protein sequence: CAIRNGAQETQYF.

The J gene is TRBJ1-2, the V gene TRBV6-4; TRBD1 is a possible D gene (5 bases). V lost 4 bases and J 4 bases, leaving 16 bases between the germline ends. Germline CDR1 reads MRHNA; CDR2 reads SNTAGT. This CDR3 spans 15 amino acids. The CDR3 region is CASSAQALGGYGYTF. The CDR3 coding sequence is TGTGCCAGCAGTGCACAGGCTCTCGGAGGCTATGGCTACACCTTC.

The rearrangement uses TRBV5-6 and TRBJ2-2; maybe TRBD1 (6 bases). In germline, CDR1 is SGHDT, CDR2 YYEEEE. V was trimmed by 4 bases and J by 4 bases, leaving 14 bases between them. There are 15 residues in the CDR3. The CDR3: CASSPQGPVTGELFF. CDR3 DNA sequence: TGTGCCAGCAGCCCCCAGGGGCCGGTCACCGGGGAGCTGTTTTTT. Drawing the rest from reference TRBV5-6 and TRBJ2-2, the complete variable domain is DAGVTQSPTHLIKTRGQQVTLRCSPKSGHDTVSWYQQALGQGPQFIFQYYEEEERQRGNFPDRFSGHQFPNYSSELNVNALLLGDSALYLCASSPQGPVTGELFFGEGSRLTVL.

CDR3 sequence reads: CASRSGQGANGYTF. The CDR3 nucleotides are TGTGCCAGCAGATCGGGACAGGGGGCGAATGGCTACACCTTC. The J gene is TRBJ1-2, the V gene TRBV2, with 12 bases that match TRBD1. The germline CDR1 and CDR2 sequences are SNHLY and FYNNEI. V gave up 6 bases and J gave up 6 bases; unmatched junction bases: 5. There are 14 residues in the CDR3.

V gene TRBV2 combines with J gene TRBJ2-2, with TRBD1 matching over 8 bases. The ends lost 5 bases at V and 1 base at J; junction bases unmatched: 3. This CDR3 region has 15 residues. Germline CDR1 is SNHLY and CDR2 is FYNNEI. The CDR3 region has the DNA TGTGCCAGCAGTACCGGACAGGGGAACACCGGGGAGCTGTTTTTT. Amino acid sequence: CASSTGQGNTGELFF.

The chain links TRBV28 to TRBJ1-1; D ambiguous. Germline loops: CDR1 MDHEN, CDR2 SYDVKM. The V end was cut by 1 base, the J end by 1 base, with 10 bases between. The CDR3 length is 15 residues. The CDR3 region is CASSLYAWGNTEAFF. In DNA, the CDR3 is TGTGCCAGCAGTTTATACGCCTGGGGGAACACTGAAGCTTTCTTT. Variable domain in full (rest from reference TRBV28 and TRBJ1-1): DVKVTQSSRYLVKRTGEKVFLECVQDMDHENMFWYRQDPGLGLRLIYFSYDVKMKEKGDIPEGYSVSREKKERFSLILESASTNQTSMYLCASSLYAWGNTEAFFGQGTRLTVV.

This clone was counted once. This chain joins TRBV19 and TRBJ2-2; the D is unclear. V lost 2 bases, J lost 0 bases, and 7 bases lay in between. The germline V gene has CDR1 LNHDA and CDR2 SQIVND (reference sequence). The CDR3 covers 15 residues. The CDR3 region is CASSIQISNTGELFF. The CDR3 nucleotides are TGTGCCAGTAGTATACAGATTTCGAACACCGGGGAGCTGTTTTTT.